This T cell receptor beta chain was recorded in a study of T cells in Graves' hyperthyroidism and ophthalmopathy. Whole-study findings and limits: Expanded thyroid clonotypes (above 0.001) were mostly also found in blood.

What was amplified from RNA transcripts were TCR beta CDR3 regions. Primed by the HTBI set, a first-round RT-PCR was run on the TCR CDR3. TCRdb analysed the multiplex PCR reads with MiXCR anew, one entry per CDR3 protein. The sample records 600,000 or so distinct CDR3 sequences, approximately 44% being singletons. About this clonotype: What it binds is unknown.

Graves' hyperthyroidism qualified as stable when ophthalmopathy did not progress within 18 months. Patients aged 18 to 65 had newly diagnosed hyperthyroidism of under 2 months' duration. Source material: peripheral blood or thyroid tissue (not recorded which). This receptor was obtained from a woman aged 18-29 years with Graves' hyperthyroidism.

The CDR3 spells CASSFGLGGFPIYF. The CDR3 DNA reads as TGTGCCAGCAGCTTCGGCTTAGGAGGGTTTCCCATATATTTT. V and J are TRBV11-2 and TRBJ1-3; D is unresolved. This CDR3 has 14 amino acids. The germline gives CDR1 SGHAT, CDR2 FQNNGV. V lost 3 bases and J lost 11, with 17 bases in between.